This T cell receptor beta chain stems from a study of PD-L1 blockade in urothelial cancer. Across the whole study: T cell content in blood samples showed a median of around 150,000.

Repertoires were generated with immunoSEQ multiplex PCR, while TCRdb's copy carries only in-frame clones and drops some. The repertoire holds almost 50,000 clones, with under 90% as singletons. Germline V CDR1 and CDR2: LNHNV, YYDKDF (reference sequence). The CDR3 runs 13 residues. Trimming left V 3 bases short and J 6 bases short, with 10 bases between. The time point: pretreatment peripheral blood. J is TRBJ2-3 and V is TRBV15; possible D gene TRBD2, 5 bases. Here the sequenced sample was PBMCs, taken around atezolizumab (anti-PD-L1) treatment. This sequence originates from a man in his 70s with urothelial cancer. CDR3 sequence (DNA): TGTGCCACCAGCAGCGAGGGCGTGGATACGCAGTATTTT. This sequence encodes CATSSEGVDTQYF.